The sequence of this TCR beta chain was determined in a study of CD8+ T cells in alopecia areata. Study context: Patients received oral tofacitinib, 5 to 10 mg twice daily, for moderate-to-severe alopecia areata.

As to this clone: At one end the junction does not follow the germline gene, possibly because of a read error.

Germline V gene data show CDR1 as PRHDT and CDR2 as FYEKMQ (reference sequence). CDR3 length: 15 amino acids. Investigators isolated RNA and reverse transcribed it into cDNA to act as the sequencing template. Only in-frame clones appear in the TCRdb table, and some are missing; sequencing was by immunoSEQ multiplex PCR. There are 150,000 to 200,000 clones in the sample; approximately 51% occur only once, and about 9.4% lies in the top ten. The treatment denotes: oral pan-JAK inhibitor, 5-10 mg twice daily. Cell sorting on a FACSAria was used to separate CD4+ and CD8+ T cells from the PBMCs. The origin of this receptor is a human donor with alopecia areata. Sequences were derived from CD8+ T cells sorted from blood, sampled at week 52, from a patient treated with tofacitinib. This rearrangement joins TRBV13 to TRBJ1-2; 9 bases agree with TRBD1. CDR3 in DNA: TGTGCCAGCAGCCTAGGACAGGGGTCGTACTATGGCTACACCTTC. The encoded protein is CASSLGQGSYYGYTF.